Listed here are 18 T cell receptor beta chains from one sample, sequenced in a study of OX40 agonist ivuxolimab in advanced cancers. Clones were sequenced by immunoSEQ multiplex PCR, and TCRdb holds only the in-frame ones, with some missing. The table lists 13,000 or so clones, 81% of them singletons, with about 14% in the top ten. The sequences come from CD4+ or CD8+ T cells sorted from blood, collected in a trial of the OX40 agonist ivuxolimab. The receptors were sampled from an adult with an advanced solid tumor such as melanoma, head and neck, liver or kidney cancer.

The V gene is TRBV4-1, the J gene TRBJ2-7; tentative D call: TRBD2 (6 bases). The CDR3 loop spans 14 amino acids. V lost 0 bases and J lost 7, with 13 bases in between. The germline gives CDR1 MGHRA, CDR2 YSYEKL. This CDR3 reads CASSQETSFGEQYF. In nucleotides, the CDR3 is TGCGCCAGCAGCCAAGAAACTAGCTTCGGAGAGCAGTACTTC.

The CDR3 DNA reads as TGTGCCAGCAGCCCCGACAGGGGGCTTGGAAAACTGTTTTTT. Protein product: CASSPDRGLGKLFF. The chain uses TRBV6-5 and TRBJ1-4, with 10 bases identical to TRBD1. CDR3 length equals 14 residues. Germline loops: CDR1 MNHEY, CDR2 SVGAGI. Trimming cost V 6 bases and J 10 bases; bases outside gene matches: 8.

The chain couples TRBV11-2 to TRBJ2-2; a weak D match, TRBD2 (6 bases). CDR3 length: 14 amino acids. Per germline, CDR1 SGHAT and CDR2 FQNNGV. Trimming pared 5 bases from V and 1 base from J, leaving 8 bases between. The CDR3 region has the DNA TGTGCCAGCAGCCGGAGGGGGAACACCGGGGAGCTGTTTTTT. Protein: CASSRRGNTGELFF. The whole variable domain, filled in from reference TRBV11-2 and TRBJ2-2, reads EAGVAQSPRYKIIEKRQSVAFWCNPISGHATLYWYQQILGQGPKLLIQFQNNGVVDDSQLPKDRFSAERLKGVDSTLKIQPAKLEDSAVYLCASSRRGNTGELFFGEGSRLTVL.

This chain connects TRBV15 to TRBJ2-1; 9 bases map to TRBD2. V lost 4 bases, J lost 3 bases, and 7 bases stayed unmatched. This CDR3 comprises 16 residues. Germline loops: CDR1 LNHNV, CDR2 YYDKDF (reference sequence). CDR3: CATSKARSGSYNEQFF. DNA for the CDR3: TGTGCCACCAGCAAAGCTCGTAGCGGGAGCTACAATGAGCAGTTCTTC.

The CDR3 coding sequence is TGTGCCAGCAGTGACAAAAAGGGGAGACATAGCAATCAGCCCCAGCATTTT. Protein: CASSDKKGRHSNQPQHF. The rearrangement links TRBV6-4 to TRBJ1-5, with D perhaps matching TRBD1 (5 bases). Germline CDR1 and CDR2: MRHNA and SNTAGT. V lost 2 bases to trimming and J lost 0 bases, with 14 bases between them. This CDR3 comprises 17 residues.

The chain carries TRBV19 and TRBJ2-5; D may be TRBD1 or TRBD2 (5 bases each). There are 14 residues in the CDR3. The germline gives CDR1 LNHDA, CDR2 SQIVND (reference sequence). V was cut by 1 base and J by 1 base, with 7 bases left in between. CDR3 bases: TGTGCCAGTAGTATAGTTGGGGGCCAAGAGACCCAGTACTTC. Protein product: CASSIVGGQETQYF.

This chain joins TRBV11-2 and TRBJ1-1; TRBD1 aligns across 11 bases. Unmatched junction bases numbered 4, after V lost 4 bases and J lost 3 bases. CDR1 SGHAT and CDR2 FQNNGV come from the germline V gene. The CDR3 has 15 residues. CDR3 coding DNA: TGTGCCAGCAGCTCCCCGGGACAGGGGGACACTGAAGCTTTCTTT. Translating gives CASSSPGQGDTEAFF.

This chain uses TRBV5-4 with TRBJ1-2; a weak D match, TRBD1 (6 bases). V was clipped by 10 bases and J by 4 bases, with 20 bases between them. CDR3 length: 14 amino acids. Per germline, CDR1 SGHNT and CDR2 YYREEE (reference sequence). The CDR3 loop is CAVLPGAGVYGYTF. CDR3 coding DNA: TGTGCCGTTCTGCCGGGGGCCGGCGTCTATGGCTACACCTTC. Using reference TRBV5-4 and TRBJ1-2 for the parts outside the CDR3, the full variable domain is ETGVTQSPTHLIKTRGQQVTLRCSSQSGHNTVSWYQQALGQGPQFIFQYYREEENGRGNFPPRFSGLQFPNYSSELNVNALELDDSALYLCAVLPGAGVYGYTFGSGTRLTVV.

This chain links TRBV7-9 with TRBJ2-7, with 7 bases fitting TRBD1. Germline V gene data show CDR1 as SEHNR and CDR2 as FQNEAQ (reference sequence). V was clipped by 2 bases and J by 2 bases; unmatched bases: 3. The CDR3 spans 14 residues. The CDR3 DNA sequence: TGTGCCAGCAGCTTAACAGGGGACCCCTACGAGCAGTACTTC. As protein: CASSLTGDPYEQYF.

The gene calls are TRBV7-9 and TRBJ2-3; D may be TRBD2 (7 bases). V gave up 5 bases and J gave up 5 bases, with 20 bases separating them. The CDR3 loop spans 16 amino acids. CDR1 and CDR2 from the germline V gene are SEHNR and FQNEAQ (reference sequence). Written as DNA, the CDR3 is TGTGCCAGCAGCACCCGACTAGGGGGGGTTGAAGATACGCAGTATTTT. Translation: CASSTRLGGVEDTQYF.

This rearrangement joins TRBV27 to TRBJ1-5, with TRBD1 matching 8 bases. Germline lookup yields CDR1 MNHEY and CDR2 SMNVEV (reference sequence). CDR3 length equals 15 residues. Losses at the gene ends were 6 bases for V and 1 base for J; bases not matched to a gene: 5. CDR3 residues: CASSPRDRSNQPQHF. In nucleotides, the CDR3 is TGTGCCAGCAGCCCCCGGGACAGGAGCAATCAGCCCCAGCATTTT.

A single count supports this clone. The chain couples TRBV5-1 to TRBJ1-3, with D unclear. The CDR3 totals 16 residues. V lost 0 bases and J lost 0, with 10 bases in between. CDR1 and CDR2 from the germline V gene are SGHRS and YFSETQ. CDR3 nucleotide sequence: TGCGCCAGCAGCTTGGCCATCGGGTACTCTGGAAACACCATATATTTT. Translation: CASSLAIGYSGNTIYF.

The sample holds a few counts of this clone. The rearrangement uses TRBV6-4 and TRBJ2-6; TRBD2 is a possible D gene (5 bases). This CDR3 contains 15 residues. Germline assignment: CDR1 MRHNA and CDR2 SNTAGT. The ends were cut back, 6 bases at V and 4 bases at J, with 13 bases in the middle. The chain's CDR3 is CASSPAGPGANVLTF. Here the CDR3 DNA reads TGTGCCAGCAGCCCGGCGGGTCCCGGGGCCAACGTCCTGACTTTC.

V gene TRBV27 combines with J gene TRBJ2-3, with D unclear. The germline V gene has CDR1 MNHEY and CDR2 SMNVEV (reference sequence). The CDR3 runs to 13 residues. Between the trimmed V and J ends, which lost 3 bases and 4 bases, there was a span of 8 bases. CDR3 bases: TGTGCCAGCAGTTTCGCCCTATCAGATACGCAGTATTTT. As protein: CASSFALSDTQYF.

The chain uses TRBV5-1 and TRBJ2-1; tentative D call: TRBD1 (6 bases). CDR1 is SGHRS, CDR2 YFSETQ, per germline. The CDR3 consists of 16 residues. Trimming stripped 0 bases from V and 5 bases from J, with 15 bases between. The CDR3 nucleotides are TGCGCCAGCAGCTTGGTGGTACAGGGTTTAAACAATGAGCAGTTCTTC. Translating it yields CASSLVVQGLNNEQFF.

The rearrangement uses TRBV7-3 and TRBJ2-5; TRBD2 might be the D (6 bases). The J call may be mistaken, given a closer DNA end match to TRBJ2-7. CDR1 and CDR2 (germline): SGHTA, FQGTGA. CDR3 length: 15 residues. CDR3 sequence reads: CASSLNPGDPSEQYF. The DNA for the CDR3 is TGTGCCAGCAGCTTAAACCCGGGGGACCCCAGCGAGCAGTACTTC.

This chain connects TRBV7-6 to TRBJ2-1; no firm D call. V lost 0 bases and J lost 9, with 12 bases in between. Germline-derived CDR1 and CDR2 are SGHVS and FNYEAQ. The CDR3 is 14 residues long. The CDR3 nucleotides read TGTGCCAGCAGCTTAGCTTCGGAGATGGGTGAGCAGTTCTTC. Translated: CASSLASEMGEQFF.

The CDR3 protein is CASSGETQYF. The CDR3 nucleotides read TGTGCCAGCAGTGGAGAGACCCAGTACTTC. The rearrangement uses TRBV28 and TRBJ2-5; D not resolved. Germline values: CDR1 MDHEN, CDR2 SYDVKM. The V end was cut by 5 bases, the J end by 4 bases, with 2 bases between. The CDR3 spans 10 residues.